This T cell receptor beta chain was observed in a study of blood T cell repertoires in COVID-19. Overall study context: T cells, B-cell-depleted T cells, or PBMCs supplied cDNA or gDNA.

The germline gives CDR1 MNHEY, CDR2 SVGAGI. V shed 7 bases and J shed 7 bases, with 13 bases lying between them. This CDR3 has 12 amino acids. Per the original data handling: Estimation of nucleated cell counts was performed using reference gene primer amplification. Produced via immunoSEQ multiplex PCR; TCRdb's table is partial and in-frame only. That table furnishes V, J and clone size, whereas the DNA furnished D and trimming. The sample consists of fewer than 50,000 clones, 83% of them appearing once. This clone was seen once. The specimen sequenced was peripheral blood. The genes are TRBV6-5 and TRBJ1-2; maybe TRBD1 (5 bases). This clonotype was sampled from an elderly woman with active or convalescent COVID-19. The DNA for the CDR3 is TGTGCCAGCACATCAGGGATCGGTGGCTACACCTTC. Its translation is CASTSGIGGYTF.